This entry features one T cell receptor beta chain sequence. The sample belongs to a study of blood T cell repertoires in COVID-19. Study information: Sources were T cells, B-cell-depleted T cells, or PBMCs; the material itself was cDNA or gDNA.

Original processing notes: Estimation of nucleated cell counts was performed using reference gene primer amplification. Some clones are missing from TCRdb's copy, which holds only in-frame ones; the method was immunoSEQ multiplex PCR. That table gives V, J and clone size, and the DNA gave D and trimming. The sample contains about 150,000 clones, 80% to 90% of which appear only once. This TCR came from a woman between 50 and 59 years old with acute or convalescent COVID-19. Input material: peripheral blood.

The chain's CDR3 is CSARPSGLSGNTIYF. The CDR3 DNA reads TGCAGCGCCCGACCTAGCGGTCTCTCTGGAAACACCATATATTTT. The V and J genes are TRBV29-1 and TRBJ1-3; no firm D call. The CDR3 has 15 amino acids. Germline CDR1 SQVTM, CDR2 ANQGSEA. Trimming took 7 bases from V and 0 from J, leaving 16 bases between them.